This TCR beta chain comes out of a study of T cells in tumors after PD-1 blockade. Overall study context: Patients had no prior checkpoint blockade, systemic immunosuppressants, or anti-cancer therapy within 4 weeks.

With 5 bases removed from V and 0 bases from J, the gap between germline ends came to 11 bases. CDR1 SNHLY and CDR2 FYNNEI come from the germline V gene. The CDR3 spans 15 residues. This clone was found once. Produced via immunoSEQ multiplex PCR; TCRdb's table is partial and in-frame only. The profile shows nearly 25,000 clones, about 84% of them singletons. The rearrangement uses TRBV2 and TRBJ2-1, with D tentatively TRBD2 (5 bases). Sequencing used PBMCs, obtained after anti-PD-1 treatment. The TCR was taken from a human donor with basal cell carcinoma. CDR3 amino acids: CASSPGSSSYNEQFF. CDR3 DNA: TGTGCCAGCAGTCCGGGGTCTAGCTCCTACAATGAGCAGTTCTTC.